This TCR beta chain was captured in a study of blood T cell repertoires in COVID-19. This clone was detected only a few times. Germline V gene data show CDR1 as MRHNA and CDR2 as SNTAGT. Trimming cost V 5 bases and J 3 bases; bases outside gene matches: 7. This CDR3 is 16 amino acids long. Sequencing used immunoSEQ multiplex PCR; TCRdb keeps in-frame clones, though not all of them. The table includes 300,000 to 450,000 clones, about nine tenths detected once. This TCR came from a woman aged 25 to 39 who had been exposed to COVID-19. V usage is TRBV6-4 and J usage is TRBJ2-2, with 9 bases that match TRBD2. The material sequenced was PBMCs or T cells enriched from blood (not recorded which). The CDR3 reads CASSFLAGDDTGELFF. Written as DNA, the CDR3 is TGTGCCAGCAGTTTTTTAGCGGGAGACGACACCGGGGAGCTGTTTTTT.